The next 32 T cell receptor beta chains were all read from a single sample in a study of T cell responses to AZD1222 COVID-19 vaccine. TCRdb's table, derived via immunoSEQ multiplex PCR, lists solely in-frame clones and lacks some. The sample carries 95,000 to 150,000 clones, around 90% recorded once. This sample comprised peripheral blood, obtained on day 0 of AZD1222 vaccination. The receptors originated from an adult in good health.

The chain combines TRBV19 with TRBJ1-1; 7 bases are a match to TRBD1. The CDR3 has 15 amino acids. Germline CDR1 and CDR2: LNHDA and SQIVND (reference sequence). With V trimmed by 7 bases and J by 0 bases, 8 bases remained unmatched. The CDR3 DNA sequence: TGTGCCAGTACCCCCCAGGGGGGTTTGAACACTGAAGCTTTCTTT. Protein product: CASTPQGGLNTEAFF.

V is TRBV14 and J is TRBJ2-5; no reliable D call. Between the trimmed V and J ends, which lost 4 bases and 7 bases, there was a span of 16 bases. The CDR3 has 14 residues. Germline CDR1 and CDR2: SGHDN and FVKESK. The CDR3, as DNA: TGTGCCAGCAGCCCTCCCCCCGGTTGGGGGACCCAGTACTTC. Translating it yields CASSPPPGWGTQYF. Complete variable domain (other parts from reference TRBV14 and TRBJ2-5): EAGVTQFPSHSVIEKGQTVTLRCDPISGHDNLYWYRRVMGKEIKFLLHFVKESKQDESGMPNNRFLAERTGGTYSTLKVQPAELEDSGVYFCASSPPPGWGTQYFGPGTRLLVL.

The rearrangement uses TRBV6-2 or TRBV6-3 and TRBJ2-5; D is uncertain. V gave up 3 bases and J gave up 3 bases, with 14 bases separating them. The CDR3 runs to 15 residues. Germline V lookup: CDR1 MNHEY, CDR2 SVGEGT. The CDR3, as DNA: TGTGCCAGCAGTTATCTAGGTATAAGGAAAGAGACCCAGTACTTC. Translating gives CASSYLGIRKETQYF.

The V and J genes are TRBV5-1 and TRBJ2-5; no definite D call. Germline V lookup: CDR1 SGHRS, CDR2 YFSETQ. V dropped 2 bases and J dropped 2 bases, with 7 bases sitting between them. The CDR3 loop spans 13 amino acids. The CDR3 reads CASSFGVQETQYF. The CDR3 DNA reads TGCGCCAGCAGCTTTGGGGTGCAAGAGACCCAGTACTTC.

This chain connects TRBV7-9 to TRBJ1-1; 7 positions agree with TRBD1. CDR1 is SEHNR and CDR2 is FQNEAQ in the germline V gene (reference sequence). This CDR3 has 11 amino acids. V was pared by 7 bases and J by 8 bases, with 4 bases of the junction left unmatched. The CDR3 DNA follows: TGTGCCAGCAACAGGGGATCAGAAGCTTTCTTT. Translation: CASNRGSEAFF.

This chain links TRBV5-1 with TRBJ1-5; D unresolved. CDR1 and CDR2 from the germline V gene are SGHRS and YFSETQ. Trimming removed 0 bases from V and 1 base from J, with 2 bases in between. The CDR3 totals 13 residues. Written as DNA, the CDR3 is TGCGCCAGCAGCTTGGTGAGCAATCAGCCCCAGCATTTT. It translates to CASSLVSNQPQHF.

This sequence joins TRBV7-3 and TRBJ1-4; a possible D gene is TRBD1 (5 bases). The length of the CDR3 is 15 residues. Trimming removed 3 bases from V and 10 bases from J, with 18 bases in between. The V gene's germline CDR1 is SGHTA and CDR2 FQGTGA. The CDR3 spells CASSFSSGSTGKLFF. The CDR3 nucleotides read TGTGCCAGCAGCTTCTCTTCAGGGTCAACCGGAAAACTGTTTTTT.

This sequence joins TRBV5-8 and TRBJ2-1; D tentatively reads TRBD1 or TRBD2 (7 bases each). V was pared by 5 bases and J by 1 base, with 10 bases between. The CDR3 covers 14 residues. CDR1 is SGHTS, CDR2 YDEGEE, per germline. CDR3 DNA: TGTGCCAGCAGTCAGGGGGGGTCCTACAATGAGCAGTTCTTC. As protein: CASSQGGSYNEQFF.

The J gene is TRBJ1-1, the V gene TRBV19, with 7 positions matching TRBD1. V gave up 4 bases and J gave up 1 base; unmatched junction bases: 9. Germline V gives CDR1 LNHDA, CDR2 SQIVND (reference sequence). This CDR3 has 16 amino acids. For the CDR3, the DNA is TGTGCCAGTAGTAAAGTGACAGGGTTGGGGAACACTGAAGCTTTCTTT. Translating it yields CASSKVTGLGNTEAFF.

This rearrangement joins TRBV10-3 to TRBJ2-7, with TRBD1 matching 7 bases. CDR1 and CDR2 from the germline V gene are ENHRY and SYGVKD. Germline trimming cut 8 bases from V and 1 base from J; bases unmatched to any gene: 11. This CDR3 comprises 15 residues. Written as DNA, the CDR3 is TGTGCCATCGGGCAGGGGGACGTGGGGTCCTACGAGCAGTACTTC. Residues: CAIGQGDVGSYEQYF.

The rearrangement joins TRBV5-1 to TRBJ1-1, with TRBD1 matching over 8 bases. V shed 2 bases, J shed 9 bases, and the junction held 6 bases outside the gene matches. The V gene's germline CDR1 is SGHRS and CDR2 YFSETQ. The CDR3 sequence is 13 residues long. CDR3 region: CASSFAGGDQAFF. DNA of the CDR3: TGCGCCAGCAGCTTTGCAGGGGGCGACCAAGCTTTCTTT.

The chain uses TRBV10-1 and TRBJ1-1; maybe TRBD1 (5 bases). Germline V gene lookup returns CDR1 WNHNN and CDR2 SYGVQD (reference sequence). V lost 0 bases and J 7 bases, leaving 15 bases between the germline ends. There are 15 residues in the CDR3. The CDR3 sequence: CASSESGGARGEAFF. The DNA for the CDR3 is TGCGCCAGCAGTGAGTCGGGTGGGGCCCGCGGTGAAGCTTTCTTT.

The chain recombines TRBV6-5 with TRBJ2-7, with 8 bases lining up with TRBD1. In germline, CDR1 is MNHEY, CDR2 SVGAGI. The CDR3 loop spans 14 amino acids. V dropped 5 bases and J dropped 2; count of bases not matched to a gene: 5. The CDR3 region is CASSSRQGTYEQYF. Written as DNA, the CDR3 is TGTGCCAGCAGTAGTAGACAGGGGACCTACGAGCAGTACTTC.

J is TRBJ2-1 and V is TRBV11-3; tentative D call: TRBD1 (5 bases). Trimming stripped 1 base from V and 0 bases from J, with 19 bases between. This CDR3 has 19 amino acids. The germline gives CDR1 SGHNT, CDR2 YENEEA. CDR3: CASSLGGSSDIRSYNEQFF. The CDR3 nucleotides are TGTGCCAGCAGCTTAGGGGGTTCGTCGGACATTCGCTCCTACAATGAGCAGTTCTTC.

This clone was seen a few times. The CDR3 DNA follows: TGTGCCAGCAGCCTGGGACAGGGGGTCGGGCAGCCCCAGCATTTT. As protein: CASSLGQGVGQPQHF. The rearrangement links TRBV5-6 to TRBJ1-5; TRBD1 aligns across 11 bases. V lost 4 bases to trimming and J lost 7 bases; unmatched junction nucleotides: 7. Germline V CDR1 and CDR2: SGHDT, YYEEEE. This CDR3 has 15 residues.

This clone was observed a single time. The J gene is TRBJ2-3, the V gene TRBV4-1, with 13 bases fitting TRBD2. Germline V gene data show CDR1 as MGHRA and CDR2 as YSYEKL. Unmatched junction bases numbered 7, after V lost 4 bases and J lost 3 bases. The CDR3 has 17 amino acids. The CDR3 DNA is TGCGCCAGCAGCCGGCCTGAGACTAGCGGGAGGACAGATACGCAGTATTTT. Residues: CASSRPETSGRTDTQYF.

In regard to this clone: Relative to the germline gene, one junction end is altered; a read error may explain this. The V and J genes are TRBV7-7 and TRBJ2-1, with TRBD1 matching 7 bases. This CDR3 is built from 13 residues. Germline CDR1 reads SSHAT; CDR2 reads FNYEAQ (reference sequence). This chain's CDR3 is CASSLAQDREQFF. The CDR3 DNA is TGTGCTAGCAGCTTGGCGCAGGACAGGGAGCAGTTCTTC.

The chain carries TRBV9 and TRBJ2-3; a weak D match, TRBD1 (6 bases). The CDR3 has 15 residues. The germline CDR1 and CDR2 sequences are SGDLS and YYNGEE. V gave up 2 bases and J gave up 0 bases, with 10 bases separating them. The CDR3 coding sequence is TGTGCCAGCAGCGTTACAGGGCACAGCACAGATACGCAGTATTTT. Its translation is CASSVTGHSTDTQYF.

The CDR3, as DNA: TGTGCCAGCAGTGCCAAGATTTTCGGAGCTTTCTTT. Protein sequence: CASSAKIFGAFF. The J gene is TRBJ1-1, the V gene TRBV2; no reliable D call. The CDR3 totals 12 residues. CDR1 is SNHLY and CDR2 is FYNNEI in the germline V gene. With 4 bases removed from V and 10 bases from J, the gap between germline ends came to 13 bases.

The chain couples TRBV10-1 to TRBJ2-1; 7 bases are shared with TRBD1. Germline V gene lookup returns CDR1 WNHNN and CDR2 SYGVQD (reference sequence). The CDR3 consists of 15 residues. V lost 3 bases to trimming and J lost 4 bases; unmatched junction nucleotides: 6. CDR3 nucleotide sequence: TGCGCCAGCAGTGAAGGGGGCCCAATTTACAATGAGCAGTTCTTC. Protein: CASSEGGPIYNEQFF.

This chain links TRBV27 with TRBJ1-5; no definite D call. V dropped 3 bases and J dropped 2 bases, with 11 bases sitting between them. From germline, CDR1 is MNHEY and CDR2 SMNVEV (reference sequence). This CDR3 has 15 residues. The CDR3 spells CASSLSGLRNQPQHF. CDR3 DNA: TGTGCCAGCAGTTTGTCAGGCCTCCGCAATCAGCCCCAGCATTTT.

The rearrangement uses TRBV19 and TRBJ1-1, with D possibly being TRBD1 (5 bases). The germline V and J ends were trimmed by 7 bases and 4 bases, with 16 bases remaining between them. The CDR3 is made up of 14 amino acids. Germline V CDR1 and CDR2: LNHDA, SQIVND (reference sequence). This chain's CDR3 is CASIPGQTGTEAFF. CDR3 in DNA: TGTGCCAGTATACCTGGACAAACGGGCACTGAAGCTTTCTTT.

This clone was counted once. The CDR3 region has the DNA TGTGCCACCAGCAGAGACCCAGGGGGTCGCAAAGAGACCCAGTACTTC. Protein: CATSRDPGGRKETQYF. The chain uses TRBV15 and TRBJ2-5; TRBD1 aligns across 7 bases. The CDR3 is made up of 16 amino acids. V shed 0 bases, J shed 3 bases, and the junction held 7 bases outside the gene matches. In germline, CDR1 is LNHNV, CDR2 YYDKDF (reference sequence).

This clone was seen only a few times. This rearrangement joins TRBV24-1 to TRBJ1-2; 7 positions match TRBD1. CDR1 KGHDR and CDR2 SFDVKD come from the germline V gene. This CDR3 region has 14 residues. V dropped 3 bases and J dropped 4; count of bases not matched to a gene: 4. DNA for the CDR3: TGTGCCACCAGTGATACCCGGACAGGCTATGGCTACACCTTC. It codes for CATSDTRTGYGYTF.

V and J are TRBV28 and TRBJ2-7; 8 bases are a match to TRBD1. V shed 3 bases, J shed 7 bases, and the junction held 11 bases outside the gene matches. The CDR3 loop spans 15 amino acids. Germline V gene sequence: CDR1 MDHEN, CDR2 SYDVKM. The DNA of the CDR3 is TGTGCCAGCAGTTTCGGTGGGCAGGGGGCGCGGGAGCAGTACTTC. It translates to CASSFGGQGAREQYF.

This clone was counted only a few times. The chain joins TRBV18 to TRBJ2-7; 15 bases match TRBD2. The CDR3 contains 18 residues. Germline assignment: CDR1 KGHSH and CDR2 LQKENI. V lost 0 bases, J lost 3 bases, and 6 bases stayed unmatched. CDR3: CASSPPGLAGGRGYEQYF. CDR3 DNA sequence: TGTGCCAGCTCACCACCGGGACTAGCGGGGGGTCGTGGCTACGAGCAGTACTTC.

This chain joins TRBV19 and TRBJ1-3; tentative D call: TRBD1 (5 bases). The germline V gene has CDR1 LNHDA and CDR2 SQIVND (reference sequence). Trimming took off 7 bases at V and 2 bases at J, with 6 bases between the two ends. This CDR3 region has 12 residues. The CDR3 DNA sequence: TGTGCCAGTACGGGGCCTGGAAACACCATATATTTT. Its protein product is CASTGPGNTIYF.

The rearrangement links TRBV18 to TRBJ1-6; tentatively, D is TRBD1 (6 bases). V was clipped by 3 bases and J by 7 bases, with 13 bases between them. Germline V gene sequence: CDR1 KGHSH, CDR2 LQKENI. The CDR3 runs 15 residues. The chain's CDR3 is CASSPRGDWNSPLHF. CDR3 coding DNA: TGTGCCAGCTCACCTAGGGGGGATTGGAATTCACCCCTCCACTTT.

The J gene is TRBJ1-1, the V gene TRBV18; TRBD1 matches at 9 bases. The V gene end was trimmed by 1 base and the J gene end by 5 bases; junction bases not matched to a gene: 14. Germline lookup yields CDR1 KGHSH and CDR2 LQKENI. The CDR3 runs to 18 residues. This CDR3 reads CASSPLGNRGRRETEAFF. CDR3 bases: TGTGCCAGCTCACCACTCGGGAACAGGGGGCGTCGGGAAACTGAAGCTTTCTTT. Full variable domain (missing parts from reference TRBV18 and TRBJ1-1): NAGVMQNPRHLVRRRGQEARLRCSPMKGHSHVYWYRQLPEEGLKFMVYLQKENIIDESGMPKERFSAEFPKEGPSILRIQQVVRGDSAAYFCASSPLGNRGRRETEAFFGQGTRLTVV.

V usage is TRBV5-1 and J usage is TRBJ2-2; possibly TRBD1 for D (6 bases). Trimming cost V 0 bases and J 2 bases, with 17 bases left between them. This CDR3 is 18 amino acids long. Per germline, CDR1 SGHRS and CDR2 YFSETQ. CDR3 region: CASSLAPVAGVNTGELFF. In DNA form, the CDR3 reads TGCGCCAGCAGCTTGGCCCCCGTGGCAGGGGTAAACACCGGGGAGCTGTTTTTT.

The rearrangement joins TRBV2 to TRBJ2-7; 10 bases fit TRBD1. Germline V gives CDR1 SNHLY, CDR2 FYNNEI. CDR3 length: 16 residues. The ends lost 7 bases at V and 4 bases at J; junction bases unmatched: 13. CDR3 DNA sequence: TGTGCCAGCACTCAAATAGGTGGGACAGGGGAATACGAGCAGTACTTC. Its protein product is CASTQIGGTGEYEQYF.

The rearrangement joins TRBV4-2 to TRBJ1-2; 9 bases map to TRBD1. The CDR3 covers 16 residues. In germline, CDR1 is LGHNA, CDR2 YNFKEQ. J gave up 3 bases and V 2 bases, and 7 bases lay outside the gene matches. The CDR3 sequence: CASSQNWGQGDYGYTF. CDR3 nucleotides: TGTGCCAGCAGCCAAAATTGGGGACAGGGTGACTATGGCTACACCTTC.